The T cell receptor (beta chain) described here comes from a study of T cells in women clearing cervical HPV infection. Study-wide context: Cases were women with histologically confirmed HPV16-related CIN3 or worse, including a couple of invasive cancers.

General observations from the study: Cases and controls were distinguished at AUC roughly 0.86 by richness and V genes. Associations may precede or follow infection; HPV-specific or memory T cells were not isolated.

Turning to this clone: Its cognate antigen is unknown. Read data end 3 residues before the CDR3 end; the end is taken from the germline J gene.

The length of the CDR3 is 13 residues. Germline loops: CDR1 SEHNR, CDR2 FQNEAQ (reference sequence). immunoSEQ multiplex PCR used an average of 1200 ng genomic DNA. Data came from immunoSEQ multiplex PCR; TCRdb stores just in-frame clones and leaves some out. The listing records 25,000 to 35,000 clones. Sample: blood buffy coat. The sequence was obtained from a woman aged 18-70 years with a cervical HPV16 infection that either progressed to CIN3+ or cleared (not recorded which). The chain employs TRBV7-9 and TRBJ1-2; D is ambiguous. CDR3 bases read: TGTGCCAGCAGCCCACCTGACACAGACGAC. Translated, it gives CASSPPDTDD. The whole CDR3 protein is CASSPPDTDDYTF.